The 23 T cell receptor beta chains below were found in one sample sequenced in a study of cytomegalovirus exposure and HLA in healthy donors. With 60 Vbeta and 13 Jbeta primers, the PCR was carried out. Repertoires were generated with immunoSEQ multiplex PCR, while TCRdb's copy carries only in-frame clones and drops some. The sample has some 70,000 clones, and its top ten clones hold 7.5%. Sequencing was performed on PBMCs. The source of these receptors is a female donor in good health and CMV-seropositive.

CDR3: CASSLGYGTSGYEQYF. In DNA, the CDR3 is TGTGCCAGCAGCTTGGGATACGGGACTAGCGGCTACGAGCAGTACTTC. This chain joins TRBV5-4 and TRBJ2-7; TRBD2 aligns across 11 bases. Per the germline V gene, CDR1 is SGHNT and CDR2 is YYREEE (reference sequence). This CDR3 spans 16 amino acids. Unmatched junction bases numbered 5, after V lost 0 bases and J lost 3 bases.

The chain has TRBV2 and TRBJ2-5; no firm D call. The germline CDR1 and CDR2 sequences are SNHLY and FYNNEI. V gave up 4 bases and J gave up 1 base, with 4 bases separating them. The CDR3 length is 12 residues. The CDR3 loop is CASSAPQETQYF. In DNA, the CDR3 is TGTGCCAGCAGTGCTCCCCAAGAGACCCAGTACTTC.

The rearrangement uses TRBV5-1 and TRBJ2-3; TRBD1 might be the D (6 bases). Germline V gives CDR1 SGHRS, CDR2 YFSETQ. The CDR3 length is 16 residues. V shed 9 bases and J shed 3 bases, with 23 bases lying between them. CDR3 sequence: CATFEPTGKGTDTQYF. The CDR3 DNA is TGCGCCACCTTTGAACCTACAGGGAAGGGGACAGATACGCAGTATTTT.

This rearrangement joins TRBV19 to TRBJ2-3; a possible D gene is TRBD1 (5 bases). V was clipped by 2 bases and J by 4 bases, with 13 bases between them. This CDR3 comprises 15 residues. CDR1 and CDR2 from the germline V gene are LNHDA and SQIVND (reference sequence). The DNA for the CDR3 is TGTGCCAGTAGTATAAGGGGTCCCCGGGCAGATACGCAGTATTTT. Its protein product is CASSIRGPRADTQYF.

The V gene is TRBV19, the J gene TRBJ2-1; D remains unclear. With 3 bases removed from V and 10 bases from J, the gap between germline ends came to 10 bases. The CDR3 spans 12 residues. Germline V lookup: CDR1 LNHDA, CDR2 SQIVND (reference sequence). The CDR3 nucleotides read TGTGCCAGTAGTATTCGAGGCCTCGAGCAGTTCTTC. This gives the protein CASSIRGLEQFF.

This chain joins TRBV28 and TRBJ2-5; 8 bases match TRBD1. Germline loops: CDR1 MDHEN, CDR2 SYDVKM. The CDR3 is made up of 14 amino acids. With 8 bases clipped from V and 5 bases from J, the junction kept 10 bases outside the gene matches. The CDR3 DNA reads as TGTGCCAGCCGGATGCCAGGGGGCCAGGAGACCCAGTACTTC. This encodes CASRMPGGQETQYF.

J is TRBJ1-2 and V is TRBV6-6; D not certain. CDR3 length equals 14 residues. Germline CDR1 reads MNHNY; CDR2 reads SVGAGI (reference sequence). Deletions cut 1 base from V and 5 bases from J, with 11 bases between. Here the CDR3 DNA reads TGTGCCAGCAGTTACTACTCCGGGGAATATGGCTACACCTTC. This translates into CASSYYSGEYGYTF.

V gene TRBV30 combines with J gene TRBJ2-7, with 10 positions matching TRBD1. There are 16 residues in the CDR3. Germline lookup yields CDR1 GTSNPN and CDR2 SVGIG (reference sequence). V trimming: 0 bases; J trimming: 1 base; junction bases outside the gene matches: 6. The CDR3 spells CAWSVGTGVWSYEQYF. In DNA form, the CDR3 reads TGTGCCTGGAGTGTAGGGACAGGGGTTTGGTCCTACGAGCAGTACTTC.

CDR3 in amino acids: CASSLRGNYGYTF. CDR3 DNA sequence: TGTGCCAGCAGCTTGAGGGGGAACTATGGCTACACCTTC. This sequence joins TRBV5-6 and TRBJ1-2; possibly TRBD1 for D (6 bases). V lost 1 base, J lost 2 bases, and 6 bases lay in between. Germline values: CDR1 SGHDT, CDR2 YYEEEE. There are 13 residues in the CDR3.

The chain uses TRBV25-1 and TRBJ2-5; unclear D gene. The CDR3 spans 15 residues. V lost 2 bases and J lost 0, with 10 bases in between. Germline CDR1 MGHDK, CDR2 SYGVNS. The CDR3: CASSEAVAHQETQYF. DNA for the CDR3: TGTGCCAGCAGTGAAGCCGTAGCCCACCAAGAGACCCAGTACTTC. Drawing the rest from reference TRBV25-1 and TRBJ2-5, the complete variable domain is EADIYQTPRYLVIGTGKKITLECSQTMGHDKMYWYQQDPGMELHLIHYSYGVNSTEKGDLSSESTVSRIRTEHFPLTLESARPSHTSQYLCASSEAVAHQETQYFGPGTRLLVL.

This chain joins TRBV5-4 and TRBJ2-2, with D possibly matching TRBD2 (6 bases). This CDR3 comprises 14 residues. The V end lost 5 bases, the J end lost 4 bases, and 12 bases lay between the germline ends. The V gene's germline CDR1 is SGHNT and CDR2 YYREEE (reference sequence). CDR3 in amino acids: CASRAGGFTGELFF. CDR3 DNA: TGTGCCAGCAGGGCCGGGGGTTTCACCGGGGAGCTGTTTTTT.

V usage is TRBV27 and J usage is TRBJ2-1; 13 bases map to TRBD2. This CDR3 spans 16 amino acids. Germline loops: CDR1 MNHEY, CDR2 SMNVEV (reference sequence). The V gene end was trimmed by 5 bases and the J gene end by 6 bases; junction bases not matched to a gene: 7. CDR3 amino acids: CASSHPGLAGRNEQFF. The DNA of the CDR3 is TGTGCCAGCAGTCACCCGGGACTAGCGGGGCGCAATGAGCAGTTCTTC.

CDR3 residues: CASSIGGEPFMNTEAFF. The CDR3 DNA sequence: TGTGCCAGTAGTATAGGCGGGGAACCATTCATGAACACTGAAGCTTTCTTT. The rearrangement uses TRBV19 and TRBJ1-1; D is uncertain. The V gene's germline CDR1 is LNHDA and CDR2 SQIVND (reference sequence). Trimming removed 1 base at V and 0 bases at J, with 15 bases between. The CDR3 is made up of 17 amino acids.

The chain joins TRBV10-2 to TRBJ1-6; D may be TRBD1 (5 bases). Trimming removed 1 base at V and 10 bases at J, with 11 bases between. Germline CDR1 is WSHSY and CDR2 is SAAADI. The CDR3 is made up of 14 amino acids. As DNA, the CDR3 is TGCGCCAGCAGTGAGTTGGGGGGAGGCTCACCCCTCCACTTT. It encodes CASSELGGGSPLHF.

This chain uses TRBV6-6 with TRBJ2-7, with D tentatively TRBD2 (5 bases). The CDR3 runs 12 residues. Trimming shortened V by 5 bases and J by 4 bases, and 9 bases separated the two germline ends. CDR1 is MNHNY and CDR2 is SVGAGI in the germline V gene (reference sequence). In nucleotides, the CDR3 is TGTGCCAGCAGTCCATCGGGGTACGAGCAGTACTTC. Its translation: CASSPSGYEQYF.

The chain has TRBV5-1 and TRBJ1-2; 7 nucleotides agree with TRBD1. There are 14 residues in the CDR3. CDR1 SGHRS and CDR2 YFSETQ come from the germline V gene. J was trimmed by 4 bases and V by 0 bases; bases with no gene match: 3. CDR3 nucleotides: TGCGCCAGCAGCTTGGGACAGGGATCCTATGGCTACACCTTC. Encoded protein: CASSLGQGSYGYTF.

The DNA for the CDR3 is TGTGCCAGTTCACCGAGACACTCTGGAAACACCATATATTTT. Protein: CASSPRHSGNTIYF. This chain uses TRBV19 with TRBJ1-3, with D unresolved. This CDR3 region has 14 residues. The germline V gene has CDR1 LNHDA and CDR2 SQIVND (reference sequence). Trimming took 8 bases from V and 0 from J, leaving 11 bases between them.

The genes are TRBV6-1 and TRBJ2-5; 11 bases fit TRBD2. The CDR3 runs to 14 residues. The V segment lost 6 bases and the J segment 3 bases; nucleotides outside the gene matches: 3. CDR1 is MNHNS and CDR2 is SASEGT in the germline V gene. The CDR3 is CASRQGLAEETQYF. CDR3 bases: TGTGCCAGCAGACAGGGACTAGCGGAAGAGACCCAGTACTTC.

The chain recombines TRBV30 with TRBJ1-1, with 8 bases lining up with TRBD1. Trimming at V came to 1 base and at J to 9 bases, leaving 13 bases not matched to a gene. This CDR3 spans 15 amino acids. CDR1 and CDR2 from the germline V gene are GTSNPN and SVGIG (reference sequence). Written as DNA, the CDR3 is TGTGCCTGGAGTGGGACCGGGACAGGACTTGTGAAAGCTTTCTTT. This gives the protein CAWSGTGTGLVKAFF.

The J gene is TRBJ2-7, the V gene TRBV6-6; maybe TRBD1 (6 bases). CDR3 length equals 14 residues. With 6 bases removed from V and 5 bases from J, the gap between germline ends came to 17 bases. Germline lookup yields CDR1 MNHNY and CDR2 SVGAGI (reference sequence). CDR3 sequence: CASSPGEPFDEQYF. The CDR3 region has the DNA TGTGCCAGCAGCCCAGGGGAACCCTTTGACGAGCAGTACTTC.

V usage is TRBV30 and J usage is TRBJ2-7; D is perhaps TRBD2 (6 bases). The CDR3 sequence is 16 residues long. Trimming took 0 bases from V and 5 from J, leaving 20 bases between them. Germline-derived CDR1 and CDR2 are GTSNPN and SVGIG (reference sequence). The CDR3, as DNA: TGTGCCTGGAGTGTCGGGACTTTCTCTTCTGGGGACGAGCAGTACTTC. Translated: CAWSVGTFSSGDEQYF.

The CDR3 bases are TGCAGTGCCCGGGACTGGGAAACTTTCTTT. It codes for CSARDWETFF. The V call is TRBV20-1, the J call TRBJ1-1; possibly TRBD1 for D (5 bases). V dropped 6 bases and J dropped 12 bases, with 14 bases sitting between them. Germline assignment: CDR1 DFQATT and CDR2 SNEGSKA (reference sequence). The CDR3 is made up of 10 amino acids.

V usage is TRBV7-9 and J usage is TRBJ2-2, with 8 bases fitting TRBD1. With V trimmed by 5 bases and J by 2 bases, 10 bases remained unmatched. The length of the CDR3 is 17 residues. The germline CDR1 and CDR2 sequences are SEHNR and FQNEAQ (reference sequence). This CDR3 is CASSPDRGTLNTGELFF. CDR3 nucleotide sequence: TGTGCCAGCAGCCCAGACAGGGGAACCCTTAACACCGGGGAGCTGTTTTTT.